The clone carrying this T cell receptor beta chain was seen only a few times. Antigen: not known. The sample's time point: week 5, during vaccination. Vaccinated patients received 300 ug of mutant IDH1 20-mer peptide per dose, with topical imiquimod. The data are from a study of a mutant IDH1 vaccine in newly diagnosed glioma. As for the study in general: Patients had eight vaccinations, in weeks 1, 3, 5, 7, 11, 15, 19 and 23. Of treated patients, approximately 60% were men and 37.5% women, averaging roughly 40 years. Patients got radiotherapy, temozolomide, or both beforehand, and most got both. Broader study findings: Shifts in the top peripheral T cell clonotypes seemed unrelated to pseudoprogression.

TCRdb's table, derived via immunoSEQ multiplex PCR, lists solely in-frame clones and lacks some. This table has around 28,000 clones, roughly 90% appearing once. Trimming removed 2 bases at V and 0 bases at J, with 10 bases between. There are 15 residues in the CDR3. Per the germline V gene, CDR1 is SGHVS and CDR2 is FQNEAQ. The rearrangement links TRBV7-8 to TRBJ1-1; maybe TRBD1 (5 bases). The TCR sequence derives from a man younger than 30 with glioma. The input for sequencing was PBMCs, taken from a glioma patient whose treatment included an IDH1 peptide vaccine. The CDR3 here is CASSLNPGMNTEAFF. The CDR3 DNA reads TGTGCCAGCAGCTTAAATCCAGGGATGAACACTGAAGCTTTCTTT.